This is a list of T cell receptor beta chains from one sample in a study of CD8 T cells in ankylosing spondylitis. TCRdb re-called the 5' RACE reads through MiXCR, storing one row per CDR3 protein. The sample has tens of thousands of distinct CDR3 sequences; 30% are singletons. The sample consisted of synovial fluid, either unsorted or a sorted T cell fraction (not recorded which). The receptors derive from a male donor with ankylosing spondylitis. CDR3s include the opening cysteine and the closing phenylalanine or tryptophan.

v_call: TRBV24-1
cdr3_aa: CATSDDSTNQPQHF

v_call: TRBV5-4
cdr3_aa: CASSLVRGGFWDEQFF

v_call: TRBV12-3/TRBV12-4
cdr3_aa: CASSHVGHTDTQYF

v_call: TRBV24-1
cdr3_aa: CATSDGGRGTGELFF

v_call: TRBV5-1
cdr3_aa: CASSAGPKSSGANVLTF

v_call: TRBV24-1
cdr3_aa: CATSDPGQGADNEQFF

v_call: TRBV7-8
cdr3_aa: CASSLESLDPYEQYF

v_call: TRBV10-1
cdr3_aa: CASSESGTGGASNNEQFF

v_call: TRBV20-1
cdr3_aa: CSASDGTQYF

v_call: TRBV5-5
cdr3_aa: CASSFTGGSIDTEAFF

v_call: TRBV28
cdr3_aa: CASSRTETAYNEQFF

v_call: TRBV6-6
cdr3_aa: CASSYSNEKLFF

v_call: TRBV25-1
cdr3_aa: CASSSGDTGELFF

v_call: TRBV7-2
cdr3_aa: CASSFSGLPTEAFF

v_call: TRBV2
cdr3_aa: CASGRTGLMDTGELFF

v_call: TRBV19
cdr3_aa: CASSRGGLDTSYNEQFF

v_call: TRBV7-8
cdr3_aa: CASTHAVEGGPDEQFF

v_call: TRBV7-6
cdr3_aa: CASSLGGGQPYSNQPQHF

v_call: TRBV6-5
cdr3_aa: CASSLTRLGNEQFF

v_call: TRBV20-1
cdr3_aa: CSASPGQGARYEQYF

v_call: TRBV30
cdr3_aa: CAWSVRASSTDTQYF

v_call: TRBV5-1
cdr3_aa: CASSWGTGGDRELFF

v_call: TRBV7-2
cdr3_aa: CASSPTSAEQFF

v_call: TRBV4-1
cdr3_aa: CTSSQDVVGEAFF

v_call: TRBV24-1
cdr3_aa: CATGGSVVETQYF

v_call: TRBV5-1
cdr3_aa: CASSSGTHPTDTQYF

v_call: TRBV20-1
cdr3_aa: CSAKGEGDTGELFF

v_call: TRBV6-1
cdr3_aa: CASSPPGDGGETQYF

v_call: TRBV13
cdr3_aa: CASSNSGLIYEQYF

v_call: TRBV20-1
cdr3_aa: CSARERDSQYNEQFF

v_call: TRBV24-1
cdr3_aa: CAIGTSYNEQFF

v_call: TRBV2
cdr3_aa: CATRGGDRAKAFF

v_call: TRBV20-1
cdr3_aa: CSAKGTAGYGYTF

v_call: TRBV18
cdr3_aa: CASSPEQGTYNEQFF

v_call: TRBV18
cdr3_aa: CASSDSPSRDNEQFF

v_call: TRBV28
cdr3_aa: CASSWTGLSNQPQHF

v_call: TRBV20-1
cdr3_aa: CSARRAVKEKLFF

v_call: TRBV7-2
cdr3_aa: CASSLALGQGNEQYF

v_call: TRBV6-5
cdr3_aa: CASSYDGGINQPQHF

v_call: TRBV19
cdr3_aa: CASSDPGTALEAFF

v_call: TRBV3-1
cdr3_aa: CACSQDRWASRNTGELFF

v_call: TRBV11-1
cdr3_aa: CASSSLELAGGNTGELFF

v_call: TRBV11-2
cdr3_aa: CASSFGTEVITYEQYF

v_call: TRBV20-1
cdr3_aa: CSAYQGSTEAFF

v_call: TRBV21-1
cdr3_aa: CASLRRGTSGRRYNEQFF

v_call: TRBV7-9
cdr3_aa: CASSPLGEVNSPLHF

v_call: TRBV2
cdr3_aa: CARRKKGGDTGELFF

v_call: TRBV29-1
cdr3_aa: CSVRQVYGYTF

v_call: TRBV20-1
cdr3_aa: CSARQGLSYEQYF